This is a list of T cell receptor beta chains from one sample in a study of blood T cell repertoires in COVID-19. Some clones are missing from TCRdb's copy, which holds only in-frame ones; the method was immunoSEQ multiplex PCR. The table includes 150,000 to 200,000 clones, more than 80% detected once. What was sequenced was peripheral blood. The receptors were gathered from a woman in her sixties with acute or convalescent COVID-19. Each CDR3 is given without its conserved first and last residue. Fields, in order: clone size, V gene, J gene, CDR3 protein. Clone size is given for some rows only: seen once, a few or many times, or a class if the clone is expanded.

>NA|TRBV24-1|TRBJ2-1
ATSDTLPSSYNEQF
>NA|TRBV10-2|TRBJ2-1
ASSFAGGRLNEQF
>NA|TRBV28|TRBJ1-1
ASSLPQLEAF
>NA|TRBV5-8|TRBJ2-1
ASSDARAGVSYNEQF
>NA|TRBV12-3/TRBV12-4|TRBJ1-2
ASKDRIYGYT
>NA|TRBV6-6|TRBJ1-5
ASSLPHQGFGQPQH
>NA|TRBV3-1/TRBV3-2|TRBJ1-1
ASSQQYTEAF
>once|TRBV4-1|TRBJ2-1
ASSPGQGWNEQF
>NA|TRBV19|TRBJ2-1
ASSRGPGLADNEQF
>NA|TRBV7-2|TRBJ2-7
ASTPYWTSGSNEQY
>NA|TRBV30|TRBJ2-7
ASVDRTSSYEQY
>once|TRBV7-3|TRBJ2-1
ASSVGQGLLNEQF
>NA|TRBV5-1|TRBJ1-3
ASSLEAGPEYTIY
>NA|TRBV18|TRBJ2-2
ASSLALAGDNTGELF
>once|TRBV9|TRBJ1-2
ASSVGIAHGYT
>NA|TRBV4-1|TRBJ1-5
ASSKSDSLANQPQH
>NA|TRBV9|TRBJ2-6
ASTQGAGGANVLT
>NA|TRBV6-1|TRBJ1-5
ASSEAGRDQPQH
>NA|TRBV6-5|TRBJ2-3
ASRLGLAATDTQY
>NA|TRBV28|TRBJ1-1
ASSSSPSQGTEAF
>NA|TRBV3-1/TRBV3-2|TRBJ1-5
ASSPQGGANQPQH
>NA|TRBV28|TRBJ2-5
ASSQGLDLATQY
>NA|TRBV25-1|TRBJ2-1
ASSEGAKLAAPPGEQF
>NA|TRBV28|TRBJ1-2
ASSLVAGYGYT
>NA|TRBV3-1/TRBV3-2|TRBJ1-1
ASSRSLSEAF
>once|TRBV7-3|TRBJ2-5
ASSLGERETQY
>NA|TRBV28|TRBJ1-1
ASSFLGGTEAF
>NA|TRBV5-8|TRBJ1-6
ASRLTGGVSPLH
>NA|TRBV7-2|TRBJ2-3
ASSLVGTGEWATDTQY
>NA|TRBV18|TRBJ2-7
ASSTGQGIYEQY
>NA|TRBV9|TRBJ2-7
ASSSRPGYEQY
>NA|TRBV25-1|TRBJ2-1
ASSEKANEQF
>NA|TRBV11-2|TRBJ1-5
ASSLHSNQPQH
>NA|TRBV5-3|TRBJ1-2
ARSPAGGSLRGYT
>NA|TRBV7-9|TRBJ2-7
ASSLAGTGAYEQY
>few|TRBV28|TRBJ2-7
ASRPGLESYEQY
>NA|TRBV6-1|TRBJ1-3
ASSELRLTGNTIY
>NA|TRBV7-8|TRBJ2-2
ASSFGLAAGELF
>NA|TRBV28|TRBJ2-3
ASSLPLAGTDTQY
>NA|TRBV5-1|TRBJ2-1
ASSLAPGGDEQF
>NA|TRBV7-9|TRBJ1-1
ASSLGGQTTGRSTEAF
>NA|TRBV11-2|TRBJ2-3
ASSLRGTDTDTQY
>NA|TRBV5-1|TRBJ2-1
ASSLELASNEQF
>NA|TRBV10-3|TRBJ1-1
AISESGSMNTEAF
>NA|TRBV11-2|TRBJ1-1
ASSFSDTSNTEAF
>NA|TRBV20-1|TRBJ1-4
SARDEKLF
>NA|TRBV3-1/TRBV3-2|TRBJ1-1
ASSRGQEAF
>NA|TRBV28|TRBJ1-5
ASTVYRDSNQPQH
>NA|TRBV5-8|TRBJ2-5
ASPTGVRETQY
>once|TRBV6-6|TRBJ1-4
ASSKTQGISLF
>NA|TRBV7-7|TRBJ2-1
ASSSDSYNEQF
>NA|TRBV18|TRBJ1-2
ASSPRRTDGNYGYT
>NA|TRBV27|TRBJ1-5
ASRGQSHNQPQH
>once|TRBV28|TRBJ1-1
AIAGRTDTNTEAF